Listed here are 14 T cell receptor beta chains from one sample, sequenced in a study of radiation and T cells in renal cell carcinoma. Regarding treatment: treatment-naive control, cytoreductive nephrectomy. The assay was immunoSEQ multiplex PCR, and TCRdb's table has in-frame clones only and misses some. The table records roughly 3,500 clones, approximately 80% of them present only once. Material: tumor tissue, obtained from a patient whose treatment was nephrectomy without radiotherapy. Receptors originate from a man aged 45-60 years with renal cell carcinoma.

This clone has just a few counts. V gene TRBV5-4 combines with J gene TRBJ1-2; 9 bases line up with TRBD1. Trimming removed 1 base from V and 8 bases from J; junction bases left unmatched: 9. This CDR3 is built from 15 residues. Per germline, CDR1 SGHNT and CDR2 YYREEE (reference sequence). The CDR3 bases are TGTGCCAGCAGCTTGCCGGGACAGGGAGAATGGGGCTACACCTTC. It codes for CASSLPGQGEWGYTF.

V gene TRBV29-1 combines with J gene TRBJ1-2; D gene ambiguous. The V end lost 1 base, the J end lost 4 bases, and 7 bases lay between the germline ends. This CDR3 has 12 amino acids. Per the germline V gene, CDR1 is SQVTM and CDR2 is ANQGSEA. CDR3 region: CSVEVFGYGYTF. CDR3 sequence (DNA): TGCAGCGTTGAAGTTTTTGGCTATGGCTACACCTTC.

This chain links TRBV6-1 with TRBJ1-2; weak D call: TRBD1 (6 bases). The CDR3 totals 13 residues. V was clipped by 3 bases and J by 8 bases, with 13 bases between them. From germline, CDR1 is MNHNS and CDR2 SASEGT. In DNA form, the CDR3 reads TGTGCCAGCAGTGATACAGGGTTACGAGGCTACACCTTC. It codes for CASSDTGLRGYTF.

This clone was counted a single time. The rearrangement uses TRBV10-2 and TRBJ2-7, with TRBD1 identical over 8 bases. Germline V gene sequence: CDR1 WSHSY, CDR2 SAAADI. This CDR3 region has 14 residues. Trimming at V came to 4 bases and at J to 2 bases, leaving 4 bases not matched to a gene. The CDR3 spells CASSVGQGPYEQYF. As DNA, the CDR3 is TGCGCCAGCAGTGTCGGACAGGGCCCCTACGAGCAGTACTTC.

The CDR3 here is CASSQDEGGVAEAFF. CDR3 in DNA: TGCGCCAGCAGCCAAGATGAGGGGGGAGTTGCTGAAGCTTTCTTT. This sequence joins TRBV4-3 and TRBJ1-1; TRBD1 might be the D (6 bases). Between the trimmed V and J ends, which lost 0 bases and 6 bases, there was a span of 14 bases. Germline assignment: CDR1 LGHNA and CDR2 YSLEER. This CDR3 has 15 amino acids.

The chain links TRBV5-1 to TRBJ1-6; TRBD1 matches 7 bases. The ends lost 4 bases at V and 6 bases at J; junction bases unmatched: 10. CDR1 is SGHRS, CDR2 YFSETQ, per germline. CDR3 size: 16 residues. The CDR3: CASSLQGGTANSPLHF. In DNA, the CDR3 is TGCGCCAGCAGCCTCCAGGGAGGGACAGCTAATTCACCCCTCCACTTT. The full variable domain, with the rest looked up from reference TRBV5-1 and TRBJ1-6, is KAGVTQTPRYLIKTRGQQVTLSCSPISGHRSVSWYQQTPGQGLQFLFEYFSETQRNKGNFPGRFSGRQFSNSRSEMNVSTLELGDSALYLCASSLQGGTANSPLHFGNGTRLTVT.

A single count supports this clone. The genes are TRBV5-6 and TRBJ1-1; 9 nucleotides align to TRBD1. V lost 3 bases and J lost 3; bases outside the gene matches: 9. The CDR3 is 16 amino acids. Germline V gene lookup returns CDR1 SGHDT and CDR2 YYEEEE. CDR3 loop: CASSSSTGGRDTEAFF. Here the CDR3 DNA reads TGTGCCAGCAGCTCGTCTACAGGGGGCCGGGACACTGAAGCTTTCTTT.

The chain recombines TRBV7-2 with TRBJ1-2, with D uncertain. This CDR3 is 16 amino acids long. CDR1 and CDR2 from the germline V gene are SGHTA and FQGNSA. Trimming cost V 2 bases and J 0 bases, with 13 bases left between them. CDR3 sequence reads: CASSLNMGNSNYGYTF. Written as DNA, the CDR3 is TGTGCCAGCAGCTTAAATATGGGGAACTCTAACTATGGCTACACCTTC.

V usage is TRBV11-2 and J usage is TRBJ1-3; D is possibly TRBD1 (5 bases). Trimming shortened V by 7 bases and J by 5 bases, and 18 bases separated the two germline ends. The CDR3 covers 15 residues. The germline CDR1 and CDR2 sequences are SGHAT and FQNNGV. The CDR3 loop is CASTSSEGVRNTIYF. CDR3 sequence (DNA): TGTGCCAGCACCTCCTCGGAAGGGGTCAGAAACACCATATATTTT.

The chain links TRBV29-1 to TRBJ2-1; D remains ambiguous. V was trimmed by 1 base and J by 6 bases, leaving 7 bases between them. This CDR3 is 12 amino acids long. Germline CDR1 SQVTM, CDR2 ANQGSEA. The CDR3 is CSVEGGINEQFF. DNA for the CDR3: TGCAGCGTTGAAGGGGGTATCAATGAGCAGTTCTTC.

This chain links TRBV6-5 with TRBJ2-3; no clear D gene. The germline gives CDR1 MNHEY, CDR2 SVGAGI. V dropped 2 bases and J dropped 0 bases, with 3 bases sitting between them. The CDR3 consists of 13 residues. CDR3 nucleotides: TGTGCCAGCAGTTACGGGAGCACAGATACGCAGTATTTT. This encodes CASSYGSTDTQYF.

The chain links TRBV6-1 to TRBJ1-3; D remains ambiguous. CDR1 MNHNS and CDR2 SASEGT come from the germline V gene. This CDR3 has 15 residues. V lost 2 bases and J lost 4, with 12 bases in between. The CDR3 region has the DNA TGTGCCAGCAGTGAATTCCCACAGATGGGAAACACCATATATTTT. It yields the protein CASSEFPQMGNTIYF.

This chain connects TRBV13 to TRBJ1-2, with 7 bases identical to TRBD1. The V gene end was trimmed by 5 bases and the J gene end by 4 bases; junction bases not matched to a gene: 13. The CDR3 contains 16 residues. Germline V gives CDR1 PRHDT, CDR2 FYEKMQ (reference sequence). CDR3 nucleotides: TGTGCCAGCAGCAAAGACCGTTTAGGGGGCCTCTATGGCTACACCTTC. As protein: CASSKDRLGGLYGYTF.

The chain employs TRBV19 and TRBJ2-6, with unresolved D. Trimming took 3 bases from V and 2 from J, leaving 11 bases between them. Germline V gene lookup returns CDR1 LNHDA and CDR2 SQIVND (reference sequence). This CDR3 has 16 residues. The DNA of the CDR3 is TGTGCCAGTAGTATGGGTGGCAGTACTGGGGCCAACGTCCTGACTTTC. This translates into CASSMGGSTGANVLTF.